Listed below are T cell receptor beta chains from one sample, sequenced in a study of T-cell memory formation after mild COVID-19. In TCRdb, the 5' RACE reads were re-called with MiXCR into one record per CDR3 protein. The profile shows around 65,000 distinct CDR3 sequences, about a tenth of them singletons. The sample taken for sequencing was PBMCs or a T cell subset sorted from them (not recorded which). The origin of the receptors is a man aged 18 to 30 who had mild COVID-19 (a few samples of this study predate the infection). Cell type and time point are not known. CDR3s include the opening cysteine and the closing phenylalanine or tryptophan. The D gene is left open where the match is weak. The listing skips clone size in some rows; elsewhere it reads once, few, many or a size class.

d_gene | j_gene | v_gene | abundance | CDR3nt | CDR3aa
- | TRBJ1-2 | TRBV5-1 | - | TGCGCCAGCAGTCTGACGGAGGGGAACTATGGCTACACCTTC | CASSLTEGNYGYTF
- | TRBJ2-4 | TRBV20-1 | many | TGCAGTGCTAGAGATCGATGGGACGCAAGCCTAGCCAAAAACATTCAGTACTTC | CSARDRWDASLAKNIQYF
- | TRBJ2-2 | TRBV5-1 | few | TGCGCCAGCAGGCCTATAGGGACCGGGGAGCTGTTTTTT | CASRPIGTGELFF
TRBD2 | TRBJ2-5 | TRBV7-2 | - | TGTGCCAGCAGCGACCGGGCTAGCGGGGGGGCGACCCAGTACTTC | CASSDRASGGATQYF
- | TRBJ2-3 | TRBV12-3/TRBV12-4 | - | TGTGCCAGCAACTCCGCAGATACGCAGTATTTT | CASNSADTQYF
TRBD1 | TRBJ1-1 | TRBV27 | - | TGTGCCACATGGACTCAGGGGGGGGGAAGGGCTGAAGCTTTCTTT | CATWTQGGGRAEAFF
TRBD2 | TRBJ2-5 | TRBV7-2 | few | TGTGCCAGCAGTGCCGGGGGGGCTTCGGAGACCCAGTACTTC | CASSAGGASETQYF
- | TRBJ2-1 | TRBV28 | many | TGTGCCAGCAGGAATACAGGGAGTGAGCAGTTCTTC | CASRNTGSEQFF
- | TRBJ2-3 | TRBV29-1 | - | TGCAGCGTTGATGGGAACACGCAGTATTTT | CSVDGNTQYF
- | TRBJ2-6 | TRBV4-2 | - | TGTGCCAGCAGCCAAGATCTAGGGGCTGGGGCCAACGTCCTGACTTTC | CASSQDLGAGANVLTF
- | TRBJ1-3 | TRBV4-1 | few | TGCGCCAGCAGCCGGGCGGAAAGAAGCTCTGGAAACACCATATATTTT | CASSRAERSSGNTIYF
- | TRBJ1-6 | TRBV6-5 | - | TGTGCCAGCAGTTATTACAGGAGCTCCTATAATTCACCCCTCCACTTT | CASSYYRSSYNSPLHF
TRBD1 | TRBJ2-7 | TRBV4-2 | - | TGTGCCAGCAGCCGGGTTAGGCAGGGGGCGTCCTACGAGCAGTACTTC | CASSRVRQGASYEQYF
- | TRBJ1-4 | TRBV7-2 | many | TGTGCCAGCAGACTTAATGAAAAACTGTTTTTT | CASRLNEKLFF
- | TRBJ1-4 | TRBV5-1 | few | TGCGCCAGCAGCCCACAAGAGGCAGGGGTGGGCGAAAAACTGTTTTTT | CASSPQEAGVGEKLFF
- | TRBJ1-2 | TRBV19 | few | TGTGCCAGCCACAGGGAATTTGTGGGCTACACCTTC | CASHREFVGYTF
TRBD1 | TRBJ2-3 | TRBV5-1 | - | TGCGCCAGCAGCCTCGGGGACAGGGTTGGGGATACGCAGTATTTT | CASSLGDRVGDTQYF